This TCR beta chain emerged from a study of shared clonotypes between healthy human individuals. Findings of the study overall: A handful of donors shared 4.5% to 6.5% of their naive CD4 clonotypes. Across subsets, estimated richness was generally greater for naive than for memory populations.

CDR1 is SGHTA, CDR2 FQGNSA, per germline. V trimming: 1 base; J trimming: 7 bases; junction bases outside the gene matches: 10. CDR3 length: 17 amino acids. Using approximately 190 ng DNA, 32,000 or so T cell genomes, the sorted-subset replicate PCRs were run. Libraries were prepared by immunoSEQ multiplex PCR; TCRdb keeps only in-frame clonotypes and omits some of them. Among a few million clones, 90% to 96% were seen once, and the ten largest hold around 0.13%. Notes on this clone: What it binds is unknown.

The TCR originated in a man aged 18 to 35 in good health. Input material: naive CD4+ T cells sorted from blood. Subset of the sample: CD45RA+ positively selected. V usage is TRBV7-2 and J usage is TRBJ2-3, with 11 bases lining up with TRBD2. Here the CDR3 reads CASSLVVGLAGSYTQYF. The CDR3 DNA is TGTGCCAGCAGCTTAGTTGTCGGACTAGCGGGTTCGTATACGCAGTATTTT.